This T cell receptor (beta chain) came from a study of cytomegalovirus exposure and HLA in healthy donors (dated by TCRdb to about 2017). For the wider study: An earlier analysis of some 500 of the donors reported about 250 Gb of sequence data and approximately 110 million unique TCR beta sequences from about 179 million T cells. Every discovery cohort repertoire had been produced on one sequencing platform. Donor age, sex, ethnicity and CMV serostatus were compiled together with the repertoire data. Because of strong linkage in the cohort, a few DR-DQ haplotypes were treated as single units for association and clustering. Class I and class II HLA loci were covered by the typing at four-digit resolution. Across about 380 genotyped donors of the cohort, an average of about 250,000 unique TCR beta nucleotide sequences per donor were sequenced, and roughly 18% of those sequences were non-productive. The study combined high-throughput TCR immunosequencing, statistical association of individual TCRs with disease status, and machine learning to predict cytomegalovirus infection status. A later analysis re-examined previously published TCR beta repertoires from around 670 donors and added high-resolution HLA genotyping to investigate patterns of TCR occurrence. In an earlier analysis of over 550 of the donors, high-throughput TCR beta sequencing was used to judge whether each TCR beta V gene segment behaved as functional or pseudogenic. In the later analysis, no new phenotypic data were used to find candidate immune exposures; instead, reliance was placed on TCR beta sequences and their occurrence across donors. Genome-wide SNP genotypes for about 65% of the 666 donors were used in a later genetic analysis, which treated that subset as a discovery cohort. The study aimed to test whether signatures of past pathogen exposure could be identified by cataloging public T cell receptors. The number of typed donors differed by locus: roughly 629-640 for A, B, C, DRB1 and DQB1; 522 for DQA1; approximately 600 for DPA1; and approximately 450 for DPB1. An early release that covered several hundred HLA-typed donors contained approximately 320 gigabases of sequencing data and tens of millions of unique TCR sequences. The study used immunosequencing to profile the T cell repertoires of about 670 subjects and linked those repertoires to cytomegalovirus serostatus. In addition to the first cohort of 666 subjects, a separate validation cohort of under 150 different subjects was used. The genetic ancestry cluster associated with self-reported Caucasian donors included about four fifths of the approximately 410 genotyped donors.

The cohort was made up of under 800 healthy bone marrow donors. All cohort members were sampled while nominally healthy, although unrecorded immune exposures were likely present. The donor tested CMV seronegative, placing the donor among the 352 seronegative members of the cohort. Every donor gave a peripheral blood sample, and the peripheral blood mononuclear cells from that sample were used for TCR beta sequencing. Genomic DNA was extracted from the blood cell samples with the Qiagen DNeasy Blood Extraction Kit. Study-level results and caveats: Roughly uniform sequencing depth across donors was assumed in presence/absence analyses, although this assumption may not hold. In vitro tests confirmed that three of the cytomegalovirus-associated TCR beta chains recognize cytomegalovirus antigens. Linkage disequilibrium might explain the correlated functional status among segregating V segments, but an unknown experimental factor could not be excluded. The earlier analysis of 587 of the donors excluded 15 to 20 rarely observed V segments, including chromosome 9 orphons, because counts were too low. The 87-base-pair reads could not distinguish some IMGT-functional V segments, including TRBV6-2 and TRBV6-3, so those segments were excluded. In a later analysis, most CMV-associated TCR beta chains were found to appear HLA-restricted, with HLA associations seemingly driven largely by CMV exposure. For the cohort, immune exposure information was limited to CMV serostatus. A later analysis reported that several top co-occurrence clusters appeared linked to parvovirus B19, influenza, CMV and Epstein-Barr virus. Compared with equally common non-associated chains, HLA-associated TCR beta chains in a later analysis were more clonally expanded and had lower generation probabilities. Most TCR sequences were observed very rarely across donors, whereas some public TCRs were present in many individuals. According to a later analysis, TCR association rates differed among HLA loci, with DRB1 alleles showing the most associated TCRs and HLA-C alleles showing the fewest. A further reported finding was that TCR beta sequences accurately predicted the HLA-A and HLA-B alleles for most subjects in the first cohort. A total of fewer than 200 TCR beta chains were listed by the study as associated with cytomegalovirus. Because some donors lacked HLA typing at each locus, the association tests relied only on the typed subset. An earlier analysis of some 590 of the donors showed that most TCR beta V segments appeared in productive rearrangements either about 87% or about 30% of the time, which broadly matched IMGT annotations. In both the original and validation cohorts, the classifier was reported to diagnose cytomegalovirus status with high specificity and sensitivity. The cohort was sequenced for TCR beta chains only, and without alpha or paired-chain data the features that could be detected were limited. It was suggested by the authors that the approach could potentially be generalized to other disease states and immunological phenotypes. A later genetic analysis reported fewer N-insertions in productive TCRs among donors in an Asian-associated ancestry cluster than the roughly 700-donor mean. An association between a missense DCLRE1C variant and V-gene and J-gene trimming of TCR beta chains was found in a later genetic analysis and replicated in an independent cohort. When HLA alleles, especially DR and DQ, strongly co-occurred, TCR associations were difficult to assign to individual alleles. Specific HLA alleles were associated with some 15,000 TCR beta sequences at a false discovery rate of 0.05 in a later analysis. A group of highly shared sequence variants was considered likely to be a technical artifact of the sequencing pipeline.

Note on this clone: It has no known antigen specificity. The sample holds no much larger clone one base away, and base qualities are not on file.

Libraries were built with the immunoSEQ multiplex PCR assay. For the multiplex PCR, a mixture combining 60 forward primers for TCR Vbeta segments and 13 reverse primers for TCR Jbeta segments was used. A multiplex PCR assay on genomic DNA amplified the CDR3 region of rearranged TCR beta genes. The Illumina HiSeq System was used to sequence the amplified TCR beta libraries as 87-base-pair reads. The source study handled its data this way. Across the 600 to 700 repertoires, a later analysis counted approximately 83 million unique TCR beta chains, 9 million to 14 million of which were shared by at least two donors. To remove PCR and sequencing errors, raw reads were error-corrected and collapsed into unique sequences using a nearest-neighbor algorithm that merged closely related sequences. V, D and J gene segments were assigned by aligning CDR3 sequences to IMGT reference sequences. Each retained sequence needed at least a six-nucleotide match to both a V gene segment and a J gene segment. A rearrangement was called productive if the CDR3 had no stop codons and remained in frame with V and J, and every other rearrangement was called non-productive. Following IMGT convention, CDR3 was defined as the stretch from the second conserved V-encoded cysteine to the conserved J-encoded phenylalanine. The earlier analysis of some 580 of the donors excluded any sequence lacking an unambiguous match to a single V gene segment. An earlier analysis of some 610 of the donors called V segments functional above 56.7% productive rearrangements and segregating when the between-donor standard deviation exceeded 5%. A statistical classification framework was built for diagnosing cytomegalovirus status from the catalog of TCR beta chain sequences. A later analysis assigned V and J genes by comparing TCR nucleotide sequences with IMGT/GENE-DB human TR gene sequences. Using the TCRdist pipeline, a later analysis assigned CDR3 sequences along with most-parsimonious VDJ recombination scenarios. In a later analysis, each TCR beta chain was defined by its CDR3 amino acid sequence together with its V-gene family, and reads without a unique V-gene family were excluded. A later analysis removed 592 highly shared, low-generation-probability nucleotide sequences to deal with suspected cross-contamination and a sequencing artifact. For each public chain, a later analysis derived a clonal expansion index from normalized ranks of inferred template counts within each repertoire. In a later analysis, generation probabilities were computed with a VDJ recombination model fitted to out-of-frame rearrangements, and the resulting probabilities were checked against IGoR. Hypergeometric tests were used in a later analysis to score TCR-TCR, TCR-HLA and TCR-CMV co-occurrence, with a repertoire-size bias correction applied to the TCR pairs. False discovery rates were estimated in a later analysis by permuting HLA or CMV assignments 20 times. In a later analysis, co-occurring TCRs were grouped using DBSCAN, and TCRdist sequence similarity was added for clustering within HLA-allele-positive subsets. Co-occurrence clustering excluded repertoires with fewer than 30,000 or more than 120,000 public chains, plus five with anomalous nucleotide sharing. Not all clones reach the TCRdb copy of this immuneACCESS table, which keeps in-frame sequences only. Checked studies attribute under half of the gap to unresolved V genes and leave the rest unexplained. That table furnishes V, J and clone size, whereas the DNA furnished D and trimming. Counted in this sample were tens of thousands of clones; more than 70% of them appeared once. Less than 7% of the sample is in the top ten clones.

V was cut back by 0 bases and J by 4 bases, leaving a gap of 12 bases between them. CDR1 and CDR2 are read off the germline V gene as SGHAT and FQNNGV. Spanning cysteine to phenylalanine, the CDR3 consists of 15 amino acids. CDR3 DNA only is kept here, 45 bases in frame from base 1. The rearrangement joined TRBV11-2 to TRBJ1-2; D gene: possibly TRBD1, on 5 matching bases. Sequenced: PBMCs. This TCR derives from a male donor in good health and CMV-seronegative. The CDR3 amino acid sequence is: CASSLDIGVGYGYTF. At the DNA level, the sequence is TGTGCCAGCAGCTTAGATATAGGGGTCGGCTATGGCTACACCTTC.